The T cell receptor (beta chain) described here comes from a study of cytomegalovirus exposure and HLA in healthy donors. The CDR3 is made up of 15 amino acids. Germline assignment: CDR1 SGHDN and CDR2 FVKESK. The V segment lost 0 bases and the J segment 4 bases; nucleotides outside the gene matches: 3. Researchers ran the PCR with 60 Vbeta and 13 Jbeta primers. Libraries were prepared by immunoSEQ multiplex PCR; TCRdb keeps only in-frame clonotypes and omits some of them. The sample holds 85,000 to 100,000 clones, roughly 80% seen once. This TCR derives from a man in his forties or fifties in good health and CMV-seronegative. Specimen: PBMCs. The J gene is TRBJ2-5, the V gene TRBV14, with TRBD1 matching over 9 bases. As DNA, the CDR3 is TGTGCCAGCAGCCAAGAACAGGGGGCCGGAGAGACCCAGTACTTC. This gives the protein CASSQEQGAGETQYF.